The 11 T cell receptor beta chains reported below all come from one sample, sequenced in a study of neoadjuvant anti-PD-1 for oral cavity cancer. Profiled with immunoSEQ multiplex PCR; TCRdb holds only in-frame clones, not every one. The table records about 23,000 clones, under 30% of them present only once. Time point specified: after neoadjuvant nivolumab, at surgical resection. This material consisted of tumor tissue, taken after nivolumab (anti-PD-1) treatment. Every receptor here comes from a person aged 40 to 85 with oral cavity squamous cell carcinoma.

V usage is TRBV27 and J usage is TRBJ1-1; D uncertain. Germline loops: CDR1 MNHEY, CDR2 SMNVEV (reference sequence). The CDR3 covers 14 residues. V was pared by 3 bases and J by 5 bases, with 13 bases between. The CDR3 loop reads CASSFSLSGTEAFF. CDR3 bases: TGTGCCAGCAGTTTCTCGCTTTCGGGAACTGAAGCTTTCTTT.

The chain has TRBV6-6 and TRBJ2-5; either TRBD1 or TRBD2 may fit D (5 bases each). The germline V gene has CDR1 MNHNY and CDR2 SVGAGI (reference sequence). Trimming left V 6 bases short and J 2 bases short, with 13 bases between. The CDR3 spans 14 residues. CDR3 residues: CASRRGAGQETQYF. CDR3 DNA: TGTGCCAGCAGACGAGGGGCAGGACAAGAGACCCAGTACTTC.

V and J are TRBV15 and TRBJ2-1; tentative D call: TRBD1 (6 bases). The CDR3 runs 16 residues. The V gene lost 4 bases and the J gene lost 4 bases, with 17 bases spanning the gap. CDR1 LNHNV and CDR2 YYDKDF come from the germline V gene (reference sequence). The CDR3 DNA is TGTGCCACCAGCATAAAAAGGGGGTTCGGGTACAATGAGCAGTTCTTC. This codes for CATSIKRGFGYNEQFF. Supplemented by reference TRBV15 and TRBJ2-1, the full variable domain reads DAMVIQNPRYQVTQFGKPVTLSCSQTLNHNVMYWYQQKSSQAPKLLFHYYDKDFNNEADTPDNFQSRRPNTSFCFLDIRSPGLGDTAMYLCATSIKRGFGYNEQFFGPGTRLTVL.

The chain combines TRBV5-1 with TRBJ1-5, with D tentatively TRBD1 (5 bases). Germline values: CDR1 SGHRS, CDR2 YFSETQ. This CDR3 contains 15 residues. V gave up 4 bases and J gave up 0 bases, with 11 bases separating them. Here the CDR3 reads CASSPGSISNQPQHF. Here the CDR3 DNA reads TGCGCCAGCAGCCCAGGGTCCATTAGCAATCAGCCCCAGCATTTT. The entire variable domain, with the rest obtained from reference TRBV5-1 and TRBJ1-5, is as follows: KAGVTQTPRYLIKTRGQQVTLSCSPISGHRSVSWYQQTPGQGLQFLFEYFSETQRNKGNFPGRFSGRQFSNSRSEMNVSTLELGDSALYLCASSPGSISNQPQHFGDGTRLSIL.

This clone was counted between two and nine times. This chain joins TRBV2 and TRBJ2-7, with 7 nucleotides matching TRBD1. CDR1 is SNHLY and CDR2 is FYNNEI in the germline V gene. J was trimmed by 6 bases and V by 4 bases; bases with no gene match: 6. This CDR3 region has 13 residues. CDR3 in DNA: TGTGCCAGCAGTGTCCACAGGGGAGCCGAGCAGTACTTC. It is translated as CASSVHRGAEQYF.

This clone was counted only a few times. CDR3 DNA sequence: TGTGCCAGCTCACCCCCCGGACAGCTCACTAACTATGGCTACACCTTC. This codes for CASSPPGQLTNYGYTF. The chain links TRBV28 to TRBJ1-2; tentatively, D is TRBD1 (6 bases). V shed 8 bases and J shed 0 bases, with 19 bases lying between them. The CDR3 consists of 16 residues. Germline V gene sequence: CDR1 MDHEN, CDR2 SYDVKM.

This clone has only a few counts. The CDR3 sequence is CASSEDRGGGETQYF. The CDR3 bases are TGTGCCAGCAGTGAGGACAGGGGCGGGGGAGAGACCCAGTACTTC. The chain couples TRBV2 to TRBJ2-5; 9 bases agree with TRBD1. CDR1 and CDR2 (germline): SNHLY, FYNNEI. The V segment lost 3 bases and the J segment 4 bases; nucleotides outside the gene matches: 6. This CDR3 spans 15 amino acids.

This clone has a handful of counts. CDR3 DNA sequence: TGCGCCAGCAGCTTGGAAACTAGCGGGGGACTTAATGAGCAGTTCTTC. The encoded protein is CASSLETSGGLNEQFF. The rearrangement uses TRBV5-1 and TRBJ2-1; 11 bases agree with TRBD2. Trimming cost V 0 bases and J 7 bases; bases outside gene matches: 6. CDR3 size: 16 residues. Per the germline V gene, CDR1 is SGHRS and CDR2 is YFSETQ.

This clone was detected only a few times. CDR3 residues: CASSLKRRTDTQYF. The CDR3, as DNA: TGTGCCAGCAGCTTGAAGCGGCGCACAGATACGCAGTATTTT. The rearrangement links TRBV5-6 to TRBJ2-3; weak D call: TRBD2 (5 bases). V dropped 1 base and J dropped 1 base, with 7 bases sitting between them. CDR3 length: 14 residues. Germline V gene lookup returns CDR1 SGHDT and CDR2 YYEEEE. The full variable domain, rest sourced from reference TRBV5-6 and TRBJ2-3, is DAGVTQSPTHLIKTRGQQVTLRCSPKSGHDTVSWYQQALGQGPQFIFQYYEEEERQRGNFPDRFSGHQFPNYSSELNVNALLLGDSALYLCASSLKRRTDTQYFGPGTRLTVL.

This clone was picked up a small number of times. The rearrangement links TRBV27 to TRBJ2-7; perhaps TRBD2 as D (7 bases). Germline V gene data show CDR1 as MNHEY and CDR2 as SMNVEV (reference sequence). V shed 6 bases and J shed 5 bases, with 20 bases lying between them. The CDR3 is 15 amino acids. The CDR3 region is CASRPLGGRSNEQYF. The CDR3 region has the DNA TGTGCCAGCAGGCCCCTCGGGGGGCGATCGAACGAGCAGTACTTC.

The count of this clone is one. The chain's CDR3 is CATSARRVNTEAFF. The CDR3 DNA follows: TGTGCCACCAGCGCTCGGAGGGTGAACACTGAAGCTTTCTTT. The genes are TRBV15 and TRBJ1-1; D is undetermined. Per the germline V gene, CDR1 is LNHNV and CDR2 is YYDKDF (reference sequence). The germline V and J ends were trimmed by 5 bases and 0 bases, with 10 bases remaining between them. The CDR3 runs 14 residues.